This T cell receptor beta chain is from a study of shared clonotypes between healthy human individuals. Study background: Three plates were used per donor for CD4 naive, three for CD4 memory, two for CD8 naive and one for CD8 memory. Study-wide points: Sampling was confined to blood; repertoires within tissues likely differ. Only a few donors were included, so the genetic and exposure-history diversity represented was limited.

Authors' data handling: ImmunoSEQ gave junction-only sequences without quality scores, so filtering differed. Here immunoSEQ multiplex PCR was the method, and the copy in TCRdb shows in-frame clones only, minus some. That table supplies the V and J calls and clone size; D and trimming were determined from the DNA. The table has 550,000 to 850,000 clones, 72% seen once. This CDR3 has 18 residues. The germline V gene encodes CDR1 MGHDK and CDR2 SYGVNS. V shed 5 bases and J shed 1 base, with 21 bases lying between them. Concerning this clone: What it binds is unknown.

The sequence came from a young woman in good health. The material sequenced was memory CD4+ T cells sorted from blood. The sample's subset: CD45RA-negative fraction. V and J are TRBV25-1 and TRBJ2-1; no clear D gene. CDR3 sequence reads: CASSRTPYSSRSYNEQFF. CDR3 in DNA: TGTGCCAGCAGTCGAACCCCCTATAGCAGCCGATCCTACAATGAGCAGTTCTTC.